Listed below are T cell receptor beta chains from one sample, sequenced in a study of cytomegalovirus exposure and HLA in healthy donors. Profiled with immunoSEQ multiplex PCR; TCRdb holds only in-frame clones, not every one. Of approximately 170,000 clones listed, over 75% are singletons. Sequenced material: PBMCs. The origin of the receptors is a male donor in good health and CMV-seronegative. The CDR3 runs from the conserved cysteine through the conserved F or W. Clone size, where shown, is once, few, many, or a class for clones that have expanded.

TRBV2 - CASRLVVSVNYGYTF
TRBV5-5 once CASSHASGGAQGELFF
TRBV18 - CASSPLGQGSGNTIYF
TRBV4-1 - CASSQDASGGIQETQYF
TRBV7-8 - CASSSLPGDSPLHF
TRBV27 - CASRKTGSNEKLFF
TRBV2 - CASRTGLGQPQHF
TRBV4-3 - CASSQTQGERNIQYF
TRBV7-9 - CASTRYNEQFF
TRBV6-6 - CASRPDIINQPQHF
TRBV5-4 - CASSLSAGHNEQFF
TRBV25-1 once CASSDLFRDTEAFF
TRBV7-2 - CASSRDTNRPQHF
TRBV4-1 - CASSQVSGPNNEQFF
TRBV5-1 - CASSSGGSAYEQYF
TRBV12-2 - CASRPRRDRVPEQYF
TRBV9 - CASSSSGNRNTEAFF
TRBV7-9 - CASSSSPLGGGTNEKLFF
TRBV11-2 - CASSLEGTSSYEQYF
TRBV7-9 - CASSPTPGQGQETQYF
TRBV7-9 - CASRQSSGGAGNEQFF
TRBV6-6 - CASSYSWTGGHTEAFF
TRBV5-4 few CASSLASGGAVTQYF
TRBV14 - CASSHGLAGGYEQYF
TRBV4-1 - CASSLGLGTQYF
TRBV9 - CASSPQTGGAEAFF
TRBV2 - CASSAGQPRGTEAFF
TRBV4-1 - CASSQDDSGSQYF
TRBV4-1 - CASSPLAGGTDTQYF
TRBV29-1 few CSVHTSGGTDTQYF
TRBV18 - CASSPATGTGKETQYF
TRBV19 - CASSKATSTGSDTQYF
TRBV6-1 few CASSGPWGHYGYTF
TRBV7-9 - CASSPSGGRGLYGYTF
TRBV9 - CASSVAVGQGVGGYTF
TRBV6-4 - CASSDYASSGFSGANVLTF
TRBV9 - CASSVGGFQRGDTQYF
TRBV7-9 - CASSLADRDYGYTF
TRBV4-1 - CASSQEHRGNTIYF
TRBV7-2 - CASSLGGGRNQPQHF
TRBV7-2 - CASSSLGSPAHPQHF
TRBV9 - CASSVGLSGNTIYF